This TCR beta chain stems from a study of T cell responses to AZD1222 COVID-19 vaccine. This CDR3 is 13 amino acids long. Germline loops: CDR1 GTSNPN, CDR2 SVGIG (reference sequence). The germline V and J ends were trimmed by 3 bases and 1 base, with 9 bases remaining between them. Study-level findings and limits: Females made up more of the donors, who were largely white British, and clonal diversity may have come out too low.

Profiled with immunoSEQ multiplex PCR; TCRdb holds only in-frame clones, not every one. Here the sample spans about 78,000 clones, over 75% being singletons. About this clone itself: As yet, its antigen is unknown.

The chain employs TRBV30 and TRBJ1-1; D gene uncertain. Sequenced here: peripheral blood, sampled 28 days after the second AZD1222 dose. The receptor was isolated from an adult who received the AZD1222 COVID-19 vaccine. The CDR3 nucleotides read TGTGCCTGGAGCGAAGAGGGGAACACTGAAGCTTTCTTT. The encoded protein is CAWSEEGNTEAFF.